The present entry profiles one TCR beta chain with its context. Its cognate antigen has yet to be identified. Base quality data are lacking; no much larger clone is found one base away. The sample is drawn from a study of OX40 agonist ivuxolimab in advanced cancers. Looking at the study overall: Ivuxolimab was an agonistic, fully human IgG2 monoclonal antibody directed against OX40 (CD134), a costimulatory receptor. Intravenous ivuxolimab was administered to patients every 2 weeks at six dose levels: 0.01, 0.1, 0.3, 1.5, 3 and 10 mg/kg. Among the roughly 50 dose-escalation patients, about 19 had hepatocellular carcinoma, around 15 melanoma, 9 renal cell carcinoma and 9 head and neck cancer. A male proportion of roughly 80% and a mean age of approximately 62 years, ranging from 23 to 79, were recorded for the dose-escalation cohort. Patients were allowed to have had prior anti-PD-1, anti-PD-L1 or anti-CTLA-4 therapy, and approximately 40% of the dose-escalation patients had been treated with checkpoint inhibitors. Partial responses were achieved by three dose-escalation patients, of whom one had hepatocellular carcinoma and two had cutaneous melanoma. The point of sequencing TCRbeta in the periphery was to test whether ivuxolimab changed TCR sequence diversity and drove clonal T-cell expansion. The paper reports the monotherapy dose-escalation portion (N of about 56 patients) of the phase I ivuxolimab trial. General findings and caveats noted by the study authors: After ivuxolimab, expanded clones were on average more numerous among CD8+ T cells than among CD4+ T cells. Low levels of normalized T-cell clonal expansion were also seen in some patients who did not respond. The antigen specificity of the peripheral T cells that underwent clonal expansion was not determined. Clonal expansion of both CD4+ and CD8+ blood T cells was observed from baseline to week 6 at doses 0.1 to 3.0 mg/kg. Partial responders in the 0.1-3.0 mg/kg groups had among the lowest normalized peripheral clonal expansion, especially among CD8+ T cells.

The CDR3 holds 12 amino acids from the cysteine to the phenylalanine. Only the CDR3 portion is preserved as DNA: 36 bases, with reading frame beginning at the first base. V loses 1 base of germline sequence and J loses 4 bases, and the interval between the two ends is 5 bases. In the germline V gene (reference sequence), CDR1 corresponds to SEHNR and CDR2 to FQNEAQ. Patients with a history of autoimmune disease or receiving systemic immunosuppression were excluded from the trial. Peripheral blood for TCR sequencing was drawn from every dose cohort at baseline, at cycle 4 day 1 and at cycle 7 day 1. Samples were obtained from an open-label, multicenter, first-in-human phase I dose-escalation trial of ivuxolimab. Adults with locally advanced or metastatic melanoma, renal cell carcinoma, hepatocellular carcinoma or head and neck squamous cell carcinoma were enrolled in the trial. Before TCR sequencing, CD4+ and CD8+ T cells were separately sorted from peripheral blood.

For sequencing of the TCRbeta CDR3 region, genomic DNA was extracted from the sorted cells. The immunoSEQ Assay was used for sequencing of TCRbeta CDR3 regions. Not all clones reach the TCRdb copy of this immuneACCESS table, which keeps in-frame sequences only. Checked studies attribute under half of the gap to unresolved V genes and leave the rest unexplained. Counted in this sample were more than 50,000 clones; about 90% of them appeared once. More than 9.5% of the sample is in the top ten clones. The chain joins TRBV7-9 to TRBJ2-7; too little of a D gene remains to name it. This clonotype was obtained from an adult with an advanced solid tumor such as melanoma, head and neck, liver or kidney cancer. The material was CD4+ or CD8+ T cells sorted from blood, obtained in a trial of the OX40 agonist ivuxolimab. The CDR3 corresponds to CASSLGRYEQYF. The sequenced DNA is TGTGCCAGCAGCTTAGGCCGGTACGAGCAGTACTTC.